This T cell receptor beta chain was documented in a study of technical replicates of blood from several donors. Method: immunoSEQ multiplex PCR; TCRdb's copy keeps in-frame clones and lacks some. The table includes some 73,000 clones, around nine tenths detected once. V shed 2 bases and J 5 bases; nucleotides not matched to a gene: 5. The CDR3 runs to 16 residues. The germline CDR1 and CDR2 sequences are SGHTA and FQGNSA. Sequenced: PBMCs. The rearrangement links TRBV7-2 to TRBJ1-6; 8 nucleotides match TRBD1. The source is a human donor in good health. Some clones in this sample may be carry-over from other donors' samples. The CDR3 DNA follows: TGTGCCAGCAGCTTAACCCAGGGGGCGCATAATTCACCCCTCCACTTT. Translated, it gives CASSLTQGAHNSPLHF.